The entry below describes one T cell receptor (beta chain). These data belong to a study of T-cell memory formation after mild COVID-19. Germline V CDR1 and CDR2: LGHNA, YSLEER. V trimming: 0 bases; J trimming: 4 bases; junction bases outside the gene matches: 5. The CDR3 totals 17 residues. Via MiXCR, TCRdb re-called the 5' RACE reads, giving one row per CDR3 protein. The sample consists of 580,000 or so distinct CDR3 sequences, approximately 15% of them appearing once. This chain uses TRBV4-3 with TRBJ2-2, with 10 bases that match TRBD2. Sequences were obtained from PBMCs or a T cell subset sorted from them (not recorded which). The receptor comes from an adult woman who had mild COVID-19 (a few samples of this study predate the infection). Cell type and time point are not known. CDR3 in amino acids: CASSQDPSGSGTGELFF. The CDR3 nucleotides are TGCGCCAGCAGCCAAGATCCTAGCGGGAGTGGCACCGGGGAGCTGTTTTTT.